This T cell receptor beta chain was captured by sequencing in a study of T-cell memory formation after mild COVID-19. TCRdb ran MiXCR on the 5' RACE reads and lists one entry per CDR3 protein. The sample consists of roughly 48,000 distinct CDR3 sequences, 25% to 35% of them appearing once. V was shortened by 2 bases and J by 2 bases, with 9 bases between the two germline ends. Germline V gives CDR1 MGHRA, CDR2 YSYEKL. The CDR3 spans 14 residues. This clonotype was seen more than once but under ten times. What was sequenced was PBMCs or a T cell subset sorted from them (not recorded which). V usage is TRBV4-1 and J usage is TRBJ2-5; TRBD2 might be the D (5 bases). This TCR came from a man aged 18 to 35 who had mild COVID-19 (a few samples of this study predate the infection). Cell type and time point are not known. CDR3 residues: CASSQTWEQETQYF. The CDR3, as DNA: TGCGCCAGCAGCCAAACGTGGGAGCAAGAGACCCAGTACTTC.